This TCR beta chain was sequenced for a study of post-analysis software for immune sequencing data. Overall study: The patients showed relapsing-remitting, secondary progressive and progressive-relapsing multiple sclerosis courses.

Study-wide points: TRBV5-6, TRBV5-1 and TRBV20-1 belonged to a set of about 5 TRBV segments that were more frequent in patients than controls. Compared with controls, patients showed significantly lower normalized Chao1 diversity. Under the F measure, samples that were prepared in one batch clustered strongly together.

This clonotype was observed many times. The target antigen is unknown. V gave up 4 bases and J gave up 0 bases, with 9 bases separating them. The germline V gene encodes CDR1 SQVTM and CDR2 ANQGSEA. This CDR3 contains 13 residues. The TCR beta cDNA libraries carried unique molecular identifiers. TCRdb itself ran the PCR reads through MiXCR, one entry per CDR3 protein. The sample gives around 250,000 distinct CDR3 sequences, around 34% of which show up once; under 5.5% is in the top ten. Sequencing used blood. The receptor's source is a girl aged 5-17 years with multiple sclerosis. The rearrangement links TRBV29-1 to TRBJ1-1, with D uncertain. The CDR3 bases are TGCAGCGTTGGGCGCATCATGAACACTGAAGCTTTCTTT. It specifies CSVGRIMNTEAFF.